This T cell receptor beta chain was sequenced for a study of response to subunit inactivated influenza vaccine. Findings and limits, study-wide: Authors suggested each seasonal influenza vaccination recruits few new T cells.

This clonotype has only a few counts. The antigen remains unidentified. Each CDR3 protein is one row after TCRdb ran MiXCR on the RT-PCR reads. Of around 160,000 distinct CDR3 sequences in the sample, about 11% are singletons; the top ten hold under 15%. This TCR was recovered from a middle-aged man who received an inactivated influenza vaccine. Sequenced material: non-naive T cells sorted from PBMCs, taken 40 to 50 days after vaccination.

The CDR3 coding sequence is TGTGCCAGCAGCTTGCGCGGGAGCTTACAATCCGAGCAGTACTTC. Encoded protein: CASSLRGSLQSEQYF. This chain uses TRBV5-5 with TRBJ2-7; 7 bases match TRBD2. V lost 1 base and J lost 6; bases outside the gene matches: 10. The CDR3 is 15 residues long. CDR1 and CDR2 from the germline V gene are SGHKS and YYEKEE (reference sequence).